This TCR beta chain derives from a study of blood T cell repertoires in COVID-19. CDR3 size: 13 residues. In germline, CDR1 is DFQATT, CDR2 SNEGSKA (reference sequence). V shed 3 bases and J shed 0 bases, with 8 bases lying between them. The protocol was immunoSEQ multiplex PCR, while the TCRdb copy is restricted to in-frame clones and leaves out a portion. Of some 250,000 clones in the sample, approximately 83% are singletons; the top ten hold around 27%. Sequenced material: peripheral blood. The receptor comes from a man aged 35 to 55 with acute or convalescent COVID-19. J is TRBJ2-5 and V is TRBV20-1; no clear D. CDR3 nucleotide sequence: TGCAGTGCTAGTGCGGTGAACCAAGAGACCCAGTACTTC. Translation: CSASAVNQETQYF.